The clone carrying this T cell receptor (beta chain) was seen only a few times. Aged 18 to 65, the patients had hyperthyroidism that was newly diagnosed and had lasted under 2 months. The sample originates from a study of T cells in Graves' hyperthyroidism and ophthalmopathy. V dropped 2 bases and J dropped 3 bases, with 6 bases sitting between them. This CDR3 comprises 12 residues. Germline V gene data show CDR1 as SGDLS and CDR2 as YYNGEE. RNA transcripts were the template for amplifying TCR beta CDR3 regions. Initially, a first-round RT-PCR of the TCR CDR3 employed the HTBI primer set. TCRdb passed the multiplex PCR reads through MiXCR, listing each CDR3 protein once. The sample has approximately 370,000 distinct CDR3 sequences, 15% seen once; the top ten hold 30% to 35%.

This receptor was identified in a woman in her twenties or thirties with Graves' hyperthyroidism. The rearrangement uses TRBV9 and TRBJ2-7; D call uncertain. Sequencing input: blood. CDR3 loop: CASSVPHYEQYF. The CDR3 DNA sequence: TGTGCCAGCAGCGTTCCCCACTACGAGCAGTACTTC.